These T cell receptor beta chains were read from a single sample in a study of blood T cells in healthy people across ages. TCRdb reprocessed the 5' RACE reads with MiXCR, giving one entry per CDR3 protein. The data contain around 1,600,000 distinct CDR3 sequences, 40% to 45% of them singletons. Sequenced material: blood. These receptors originate from a woman under 30 in good health. CDR3s include the opening cysteine and the closing phenylalanine or tryptophan. Each record gives: D gene, clone size, V gene, J gene, CDR3 protein, CDR3 DNA. A D gene is named only where the DNA matches it firmly. The size of a clone is reported for some rows only, either as once, few or many, or as a class for expanded clones.

d_call: -; clone_size: -; v_call: TRBV7-6; j_call: TRBJ2-6; cdr3_aa: CASSPIGVGANVPTF; cdr3_nt: TGTGCCAGCAGCCCGATTGGAGTTGGGGCCAACGTCCCGACTTTC
d_call: TRBD1; clone_size: -; v_call: TRBV4-1; j_call: TRBJ2-2; cdr3_aa: CASSQDRGRGTGELFF; cdr3_nt: TGCGCCAGCAGCCAAGACAGGGGGCGCGGCACCGGGGAGCTGTTTTTT
d_call: TRBD2; clone_size: -; v_call: TRBV4-1; j_call: TRBJ2-1; cdr3_aa: CASSQGLASTNNEQFF; cdr3_nt: TGCGCCAGCAGCCAAGGACTAGCGAGCACGAACAATGAGCAGTTCTTC
d_call: -; clone_size: -; v_call: TRBV29-1; j_call: TRBJ2-7; cdr3_aa: CSATTAASYEQYF; cdr3_nt: TGCAGCGCCACGACAGCGGCGTCCTACGAGCAGTACTTC
d_call: -; clone_size: -; v_call: TRBV7-9; j_call: TRBJ2-1; cdr3_aa: CASSLAVLTVDTRNERFF; cdr3_nt: TGTGCCAGCAGCTTAGCGGTTTTAACGGTAGATACTAGGAATGAGCGGTTCTTC
d_call: -; clone_size: -; v_call: TRBV2; j_call: TRBJ1-5; cdr3_aa: CASKGGGHSNQPQHF; cdr3_nt: TGTGCCTCTAAAGGGGGGGGCCATAGCAATCAGCCCCAGCATTTT
d_call: -; clone_size: few; v_call: TRBV6-2/TRBV6-3; j_call: TRBJ1-2; cdr3_aa: CASSTPNYGYTF; cdr3_nt: TGTGCCAGCAGTACGCCAAACTATGGCTACACCTTC
d_call: -; clone_size: -; v_call: TRBV29-1; j_call: TRBJ2-2; cdr3_aa: CSVEGDKNTGELFF; cdr3_nt: TGCAGCGTTGAAGGGGACAAGAACACCGGGGAGCTGTTTTTT
d_call: -; clone_size: once; v_call: TRBV20-1; j_call: TRBJ1-4; cdr3_aa: CSATVGGHNEKLFF; cdr3_nt: TGCAGTGCCACTGTTGGGGGGCATAATGAAAAACTGTTTTTT
d_call: -; clone_size: -; v_call: TRBV7-6; j_call: TRBJ2-7; cdr3_aa: CASSSTGRHYEQYF; cdr3_nt: TGTGCCAGCAGCTCTACCGGACGTCACTACGAGCAGTACTTC
d_call: -; clone_size: -; v_call: TRBV4-3; j_call: TRBJ2-1; cdr3_aa: CASSQDRMETYVETQFF; cdr3_nt: TGCGCCAGCAGCCAAGATCGTATGGAAACCTATGTGGAGACCCAGTTCTTC
d_call: -; clone_size: many; v_call: TRBV12-3/TRBV12-4; j_call: TRBJ2-7; cdr3_aa: CASSLADDVVYEQYF; cdr3_nt: TGTGCCAGCAGTTTAGCAGACGACGTCGTCTACGAGCAGTACTTC
d_call: -; clone_size: -; v_call: TRBV7-2; j_call: TRBJ2-1; cdr3_aa: CASSLRALVYNEQFF; cdr3_nt: TGTGCCAGCAGCTTAAGGGCGCTAGTCTACAATGAGCAGTTCTTC
d_call: TRBD1; clone_size: -; v_call: TRBV7-9; j_call: TRBJ1-6; cdr3_aa: CASSSTGASSYNSPLHF; cdr3_nt: TGTGCCAGCAGCTCTACAGGGGCCAGCTCCTATAATTCACCCCTCCACTTT
d_call: TRBD2; clone_size: few; v_call: TRBV12-3/TRBV12-4; j_call: TRBJ2-4; cdr3_aa: CASSPGLAGGPKNIQYF; cdr3_nt: TGTGCCAGCAGCCCTGGACTAGCGGGGGGTCCCAAAAACATTCAGTACTTC
d_call: TRBD2; clone_size: -; v_call: TRBV7-3; j_call: TRBJ2-1; cdr3_aa: CASSLLAGGWNEQFF; cdr3_nt: TGTGCCAGCAGCTTACTAGCGGGAGGCTGGAATGAGCAGTTCTTC
d_call: -; clone_size: -; v_call: TRBV21-1; j_call: TRBJ2-5; cdr3_aa: CASSGRQGEMQETQYF; cdr3_nt: TGTGCCAGCAGCGGGAGACAGGGAGAAATGCAAGAGACCCAGTACTTC
d_call: TRBD1; clone_size: -; v_call: TRBV11-2; j_call: TRBJ2-5; cdr3_aa: CASSLDRGVQYF; cdr3_nt: TGTGCCAGCAGCTTGGACAGGGGAGTGCAGTACTTC
d_call: -; clone_size: few; v_call: TRBV27; j_call: TRBJ2-1; cdr3_aa: CASTQGGGYNEQFF; cdr3_nt: TGTGCCAGCACCCAGGGGGGGGGCTACAATGAGCAGTTCTTC
d_call: -; clone_size: -; v_call: TRBV7-9; j_call: TRBJ2-7; cdr3_aa: CASSFGAFYEQYF; cdr3_nt: TGTGCCAGCAGCTTCGGAGCATTCTACGAGCAGTACTTC
d_call: -; clone_size: -; v_call: TRBV7-2; j_call: TRBJ2-4; cdr3_aa: CASSNRDPFSEQHF; cdr3_nt: TGTGCCAGCAGCAACCGGGACCCCTTTTCCGAGCAGCACTTC
d_call: TRBD1; clone_size: -; v_call: TRBV10-2; j_call: TRBJ1-1; cdr3_aa: CASSELTTGITEAFF; cdr3_nt: TGCGCCAGCAGTGAGTTGACGACAGGGATCACTGAAGCTTTCTTT